This entry lists 13 T cell receptor beta chains sequenced from one sample in a study of blood T cell repertoires in COVID-19. TCRdb's copy holds only in-frame clones and misses some; the assay was immunoSEQ multiplex PCR. The sample has 150,000 to 200,000 clones; roughly 86% are singletons. The specimen was peripheral blood. These receptors originate from a woman aged 80 or over with COVID-19, enrolled during active disease.

The chain combines TRBV10-3 with TRBJ2-3; TRBD1 aligns across 7 bases. The CDR3 totals 14 residues. The germline V gene encodes CDR1 ENHRY and CDR2 SYGVKD. The junction had 4 bases not matched to a gene; V was cut back by 6 bases and J by 1 base. For the CDR3, the DNA is TGTGCCATCAGCTTACAGGGGCGCACAGATACGCAGTATTTT. This codes for CAISLQGRTDTQYF.

The chain uses TRBV5-5 and TRBJ1-6; possible D gene TRBD1, 5 bases. Looked up from germline, CDR1 is SGHKS and CDR2 is YYEKEE (reference sequence). Trimming took off 0 bases at V and 5 bases at J, with 6 bases between the two ends. The CDR3 loop spans 14 amino acids. CDR3 nucleotides: TGTGCCAGCAGCTTGGACAGGCATAATTCACCCCTCCACTTT. Amino acid sequence: CASSLDRHNSPLHF.

The chain links TRBV19 to TRBJ2-3; 16 nucleotides match TRBD2. The CDR3 consists of 16 residues. Germline V gene lookup returns CDR1 LNHDA and CDR2 SQIVND (reference sequence). Losses at the gene ends were 3 bases for V and 7 bases for J; bases not matched to a gene: 4. The CDR3 spells CASSMGLAGGPYTQYF. The CDR3, as DNA: TGTGCCAGTAGTATGGGACTAGCGGGAGGGCCATATACGCAGTATTTT.

As DNA, the CDR3 is TGTGCCAGCAGTGAGGATAGGGGGCATTGGTATGGCTACACCTTC. It is translated as CASSEDRGHWYGYTF. The chain joins TRBV2 to TRBJ1-2, with 7 positions matching TRBD1. CDR1 is SNHLY, CDR2 FYNNEI, per germline. There are 15 residues in the CDR3. V shed 3 bases and J 5 bases; nucleotides not matched to a gene: 9.

This chain links TRBV29-1 with TRBJ1-1, with unresolved D. The CDR3 totals 11 residues. Looked up from germline, CDR1 is SQVTM and CDR2 is ANQGSEA. Trimming stripped 7 bases from V and 3 bases from J, with 9 bases between. CDR3 DNA sequence: TGCAGCGCAGACAAGTACACTGAAGCTTTCTTT. It codes for CSADKYTEAFF.

V and J are TRBV24-1 and TRBJ1-5; D is perhaps TRBD1 (5 bases). With 5 bases removed from V and 3 bases from J, the gap between germline ends came to 10 bases. Germline-derived CDR1 and CDR2 are KGHDR and SFDVKD. CDR3 size: 14 residues. The CDR3 DNA follows: TGTGCCACCAGTGGGGGGGGATTCAATCAGCCCCAGCATTTT. This translates into CATSGGGFNQPQHF.

The rearrangement links TRBV18 to TRBJ2-5, with 8 nucleotides matching TRBD2. The V and J ends lost 6 bases and 1 base, in that order; junction bases with no gene match: 7. This CDR3 region has 15 residues. Germline V gives CDR1 KGHSH, CDR2 LQKENI. CDR3: CASSSLAGLQETQYF. The CDR3 nucleotides read TGTGCCAGCTCTTCCTTAGCGGGGCTCCAAGAGACCCAGTACTTC. Combining the CDR3 with reference TRBV18 and TRBJ2-5 gives the whole variable domain NAGVMQNPRHLVRRRGQEARLRCSPMKGHSHVYWYRQLPEEGLKFMVYLQKENIIDESGMPKERFSAEFPKEGPSILRIQQVVRGDSAAYFCASSSLAGLQETQYFGPGTRLLVL.

The chain combines TRBV15 with TRBJ1-1; perhaps TRBD1 as D (5 bases). The CDR3 contains 16 residues. V was trimmed by 5 bases and J by 1 base, leaving 17 bases between them. The germline V gene has CDR1 LNHNV and CDR2 YYDKDF (reference sequence). The CDR3 nucleotides are TGTGCCACCAGCCCAGAAATGGGGCCTGAGAACACTGAAGCTTTCTTT. Translation gives CATSPEMGPENTEAFF.

This clone has just one count. The J gene is TRBJ1-2, the V gene TRBV18; D not certain. The ends were cut back, 0 bases at V and 1 base at J, with 3 bases in the middle. There are 13 residues in the CDR3. CDR1 is KGHSH, CDR2 LQKENI, per germline. The DNA for the CDR3 is TGTGCCAGCTCACCACCGAGTAACTATGGCTACACCTTC. Its translation: CASSPPSNYGYTF.

The genes are TRBV4-2 and TRBJ1-1, with a tentative D call TRBD1 (6 bases). In germline, CDR1 is LGHNA, CDR2 YNFKEQ. This CDR3 has 15 amino acids. Trimming took 1 base from V and 0 from J, leaving 9 bases between them. The CDR3 reads CASSQVSGVNTEAFF. CDR3 in DNA: TGTGCCAGCAGCCAAGTATCAGGGGTGAACACTGAAGCTTTCTTT.

This clone was counted between two and nine times. The chain has TRBV12-3 or TRBV12-4 and TRBJ1-6, with 7 bases lining up with TRBD1. The CDR3 covers 12 residues. V was clipped by 5 bases and J by 14 bases; unmatched bases: 6. The CDR3 bases are TGTGCCAGCAGTCCAGACAGGGTAGCCCTCCACTTT. Translation gives CASSPDRVALHF.

The chain uses TRBV18 and TRBJ1-5, with 7 bases fitting TRBD1. This CDR3 is built from 16 residues. Losses at the gene ends were 1 base for V and 0 bases for J; bases not matched to a gene: 3. The V gene's germline CDR1 is KGHSH and CDR2 LQKENI. This chain's CDR3 is CASSPQGAHSNQPQHF. CDR3 sequence (DNA): TGTGCCAGCTCACCACAGGGGGCCCATAGCAATCAGCCCCAGCATTTT.

V and J are TRBV18 and TRBJ2-7, with a possible D match to TRBD2 (6 bases). This CDR3 has 17 amino acids. V shed 2 bases and J shed 0 bases, with 17 bases lying between them. The germline V gene encodes CDR1 KGHSH and CDR2 LQKENI. This chain's CDR3 is CASSPFRRGGGSYEQYF. The CDR3 coding sequence is TGTGCCAGCTCACCATTCAGGAGGGGTGGGGGCTCCTACGAGCAGTACTTC.